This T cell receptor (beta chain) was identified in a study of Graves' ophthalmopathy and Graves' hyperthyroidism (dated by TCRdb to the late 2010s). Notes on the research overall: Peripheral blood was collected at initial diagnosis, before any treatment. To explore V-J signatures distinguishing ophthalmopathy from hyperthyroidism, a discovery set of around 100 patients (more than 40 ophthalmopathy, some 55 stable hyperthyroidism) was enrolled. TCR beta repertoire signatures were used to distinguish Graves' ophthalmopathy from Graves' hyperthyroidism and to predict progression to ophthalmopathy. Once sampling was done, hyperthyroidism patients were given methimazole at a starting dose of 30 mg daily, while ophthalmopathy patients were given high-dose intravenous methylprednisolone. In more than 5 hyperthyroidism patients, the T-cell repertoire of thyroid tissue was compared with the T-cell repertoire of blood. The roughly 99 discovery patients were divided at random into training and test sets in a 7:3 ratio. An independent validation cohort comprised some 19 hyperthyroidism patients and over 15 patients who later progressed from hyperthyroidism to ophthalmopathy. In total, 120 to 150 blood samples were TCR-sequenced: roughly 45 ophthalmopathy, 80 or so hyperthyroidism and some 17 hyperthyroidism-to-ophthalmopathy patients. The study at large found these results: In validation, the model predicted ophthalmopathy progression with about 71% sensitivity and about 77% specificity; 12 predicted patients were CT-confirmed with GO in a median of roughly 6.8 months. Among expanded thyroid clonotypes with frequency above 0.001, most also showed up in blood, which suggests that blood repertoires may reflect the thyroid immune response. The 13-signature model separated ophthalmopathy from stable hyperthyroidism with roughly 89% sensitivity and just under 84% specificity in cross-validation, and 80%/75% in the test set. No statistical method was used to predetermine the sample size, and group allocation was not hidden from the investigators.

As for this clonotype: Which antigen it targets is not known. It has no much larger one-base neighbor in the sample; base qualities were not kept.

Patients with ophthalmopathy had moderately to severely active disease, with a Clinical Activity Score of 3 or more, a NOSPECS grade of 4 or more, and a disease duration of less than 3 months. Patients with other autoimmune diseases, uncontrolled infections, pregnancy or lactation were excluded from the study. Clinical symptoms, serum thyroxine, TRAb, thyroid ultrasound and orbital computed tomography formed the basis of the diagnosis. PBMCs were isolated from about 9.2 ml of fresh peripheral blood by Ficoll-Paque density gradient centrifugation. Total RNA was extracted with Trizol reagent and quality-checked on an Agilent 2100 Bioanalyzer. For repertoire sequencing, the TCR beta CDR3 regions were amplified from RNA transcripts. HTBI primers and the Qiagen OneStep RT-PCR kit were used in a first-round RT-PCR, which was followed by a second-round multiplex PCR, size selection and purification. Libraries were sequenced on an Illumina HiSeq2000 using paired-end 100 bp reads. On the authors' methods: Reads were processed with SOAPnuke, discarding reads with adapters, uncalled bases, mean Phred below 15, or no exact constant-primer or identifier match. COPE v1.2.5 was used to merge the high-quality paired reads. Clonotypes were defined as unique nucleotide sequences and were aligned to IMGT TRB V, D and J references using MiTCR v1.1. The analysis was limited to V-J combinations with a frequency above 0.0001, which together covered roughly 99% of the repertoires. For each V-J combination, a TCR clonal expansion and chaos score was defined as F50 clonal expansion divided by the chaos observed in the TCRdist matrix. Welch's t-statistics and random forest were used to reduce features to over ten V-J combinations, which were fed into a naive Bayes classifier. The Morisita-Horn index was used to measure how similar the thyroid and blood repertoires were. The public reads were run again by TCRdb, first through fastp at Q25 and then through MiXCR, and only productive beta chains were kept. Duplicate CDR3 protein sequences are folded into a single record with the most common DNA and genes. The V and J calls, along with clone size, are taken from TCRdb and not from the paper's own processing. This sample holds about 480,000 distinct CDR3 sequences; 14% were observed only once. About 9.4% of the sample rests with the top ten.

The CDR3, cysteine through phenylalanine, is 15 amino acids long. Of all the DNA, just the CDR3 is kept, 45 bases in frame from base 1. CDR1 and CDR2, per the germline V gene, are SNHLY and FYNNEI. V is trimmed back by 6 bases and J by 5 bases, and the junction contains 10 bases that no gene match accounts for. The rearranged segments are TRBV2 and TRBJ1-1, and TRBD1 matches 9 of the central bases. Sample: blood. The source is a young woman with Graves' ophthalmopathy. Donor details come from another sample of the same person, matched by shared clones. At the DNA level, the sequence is TGTGCCAGCAGGCTCCCCGGGACAGGGAGGACTGAAGCTTTCTTT. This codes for CASRLPGTGRTEAFF.